This T cell receptor (beta chain) was found in a study of T cell responses to AZD1222 COVID-19 vaccine. Study-wide results and caveats: The reported proportion of spike-specific TCRs targeting unmutated variant regions was nearly half.

Clones were sequenced by immunoSEQ multiplex PCR, and TCRdb holds only the in-frame ones, with some missing. Among approximately 110,000 clones listed, 88% were seen once. This clone appeared a single time. Its antigen remains unknown. The receptor was isolated from an adult in good health. Source: peripheral blood, taken on day 0 of AZD1222 vaccination.

CDR3 loop: CASRSRDRTDTQYF. CDR3 sequence (DNA): TGTGCCAGCAGATCCCGGGACAGGACAGATACGCAGTATTTT. The chain uses TRBV5-4 and TRBJ2-3, with TRBD1 identical over 8 bases. V was clipped by 5 bases and J by 3 bases; unmatched bases: 5. The CDR3 consists of 14 residues. The germline V gene encodes CDR1 SGHNT and CDR2 YYREEE (reference sequence).